Listed here are 7 T cell receptor beta chains from one sample, sequenced in a study of shared clonotypes between healthy human individuals. Generated by immunoSEQ multiplex PCR, the TCRdb table keeps only in-frame clones and is missing some. The sample has 2 million to 2.5 million clones, roughly 93% seen once. Input material: naive CD4+ T cells from PBMCs. Noted subset: CD45RA+ positively selected. The receptors come from a man in his late teens or twenties in good health. Some clones in this sample may be carry-over from other donors' samples.

The chain employs TRBV27 and TRBJ1-2; the D is unclear. The V end lost 5 bases, the J end lost 4 bases, and 20 bases lay between the germline ends. The CDR3 length is 16 residues. CDR1 MNHEY and CDR2 SMNVEV come from the germline V gene (reference sequence). Here the CDR3 reads CASSTIIENSVYGYTF. For the CDR3, the DNA is TGTGCCAGCAGTACCATTATTGAGAACTCAGTCTATGGCTACACCTTC.

This chain joins TRBV10-1 and TRBJ1-2, with D maybe TRBD1 (6 bases). The CDR3 spans 20 residues. Germline assignment: CDR1 WNHNN and CDR2 SYGVQD (reference sequence). V was shortened by 8 bases and J by 0 bases, with 31 bases between the two germline ends. CDR3: CASHPGMVRGIQGPNYGYTF. In DNA form, the CDR3 reads TGCGCCAGCCACCCTGGAATGGTTCGGGGGATCCAGGGGCCTAACTATGGCTACACCTTC.

V is TRBV5-4 and J is TRBJ1-2, with 9 nucleotides matching TRBD1. J gave up 5 bases and V 3 bases, and 11 bases lay outside the gene matches. The germline V gene encodes CDR1 SGHNT and CDR2 YYREEE (reference sequence). CDR3 length: 16 amino acids. The CDR3 coding sequence is TGTGCCAGCAGCTCCCCCCCCGGGACAGGGCAATATGGCTACACCTTC. Protein product: CASSSPPGTGQYGYTF.

This clone was detected only once. This chain joins TRBV14 and TRBJ1-1, with TRBD1 identical over 7 bases. The V segment lost 4 bases and the J segment 1 base; nucleotides outside the gene matches: 3. Looked up from germline, CDR1 is SGHDN and CDR2 is FVKESK. CDR3 length equals 14 residues. This CDR3 is CASSRRQGNTEAFF. The CDR3 DNA follows: TGTGCCAGCAGCCGCAGACAGGGGAACACTGAAGCTTTCTTT. Together with reference TRBV14 and TRBJ1-1, the CDR3 gives the full variable domain: EAGVTQFPSHSVIEKGQTVTLRCDPISGHDNLYWYRRVMGKEIKFLLHFVKESKQDESGMPNNRFLAERTGGTYSTLKVQPAELEDSGVYFCASSRRQGNTEAFFGQGTRLTVV.

This chain links TRBV2 with TRBJ2-7; tentative D call: TRBD1 (5 bases). CDR3 length: 11 amino acids. CDR1 and CDR2 from the germline V gene are SNHLY and FYNNEI. The V end was cut by 2 bases, the J end by 12 bases, with 11 bases between. CDR3 DNA: TGTGCCAGCAGTGAAAATGACAGAAGGTACTTC. This codes for CASSENDRRYF.

The V gene is TRBV18, the J gene TRBJ2-7, with 10 bases that match TRBD1. The length of the CDR3 is 13 residues. J was trimmed by 7 bases and V by 8 bases; bases with no gene match: 8. The V gene's germline CDR1 is KGHSH and CDR2 LQKENI. DNA of the CDR3: TGTGCCAGCGCCGGACAGGGGGTCCTTGAGCAGTACTTC. This gives the protein CASAGQGVLEQYF.

The rearrangement links TRBV4-3 to TRBJ1-4; 7 bases are a match to TRBD1. CDR3 length: 14 residues. V gave up 1 base and J gave up 8 bases; unmatched junction bases: 4. Germline-derived CDR1 and CDR2 are LGHNA and YSLEER. CDR3 loop: CASSQVGTAEKLFF. CDR3 coding DNA: TGCGCCAGCAGCCAAGTTGGGACAGCCGAAAAACTGTTTTTT.